This TCR beta chain was documented in a study of spatial heterogeneity in lung cancer (dated by TCRdb to the late 2010s). Study-wide context: Donors were approximately 72 patients with early-stage, untreated non-small cell lung cancer from the lung TRACERx cohort. The study quantitatively compared TCR alpha and beta repertoires across multiple tumor regions, matched nontumor lung and blood in non-small cell lung cancer. Follow-up PBMC samples were sequenced whenever available, with the median time to follow-up being two to three years after resection. TCR repertoire features were related to nonsynonymous mutation counts determined by whole-exome sequencing of tumor tissue. In the raw uncorrected reads, each unique combination of TCR and UMI appeared on average more than ten times. At surgery, 200 to 250 tumor regions, 63 to 70 matched nontumor lung samples and 45 to 60 PBMC samples were TCR-sequenced for both alpha and beta chains. Beta-chain transcripts were consistently detected in greater numbers than alpha-chain transcripts, which likely reflects a higher abundance of beta-chain transcripts. Study-level results and caveats: Comparisons of baseline and follow-up blood repertoires included only 14 patients. Additional single-cell paired TCR alpha and beta sequencing was considered necessary to confirm, at a functional level, the hypothesis that regional TCRs recognize regional mutations. Ubiquitous expanded tumor TCRs were detected in blood more often at tumor resection than at routine follow-up.

Library preparation was by 5' RACE. Sequencing was performed on a NextSeq 500. To allow correction of PCR and sequencing errors, the TCR library protocol tagged every TCR cDNA molecule with a unique molecular identifier. The published analysis was carried out like this. Decombinator tools were used for TCR identification, UMI-based error correction and CDR3 extraction. TCRs above a frequency of 2 per 1,000, corresponding to the top 1% of the tumor frequency distribution, were defined as expanded. Renyi diversity was calculated using the R vegan package after each repertoire was subsampled 100 times to 5,000 TCRs. To build CDR3 similarity networks, amino acid triplet string-kernel similarity was used, and CDR3s were connected when their pairwise similarity was above 0.82. TCRdb took the public reads, trimmed them with fastp at Q25, ran MiXCR for clone calling and kept in-frame beta chains. Duplicate CDR3 protein sequences are folded into a single record with the most common DNA and genes. The V and J calls come from TCRdb's annotation, not from the publication. Across this sample there are tens of thousands of distinct CDR3 sequences, with 15% to 20% seen only once. The ten largest account for roughly 22% of the sample.

Measured from the cysteine to the phenylalanine, the CDR3 is 13 residues long. The only DNA kept is the CDR3, 39 bases in frame from the first base. According to the germline V gene (reference sequence), CDR1 reads DFQATT and CDR2 reads SNEGSKA. In the case of this clonotype: There is no known antigen for this receptor. Base quality data are lacking; no much larger clone is found one base away.

This specimen's time point label, per the study, means: blood at routine non-recurrence follow-up after resection. Without any cell sorting, TCR sequencing was performed on whole RNA extracted either from tumor and nontumor lung tissue or from cryopreserved PBMC samples. Only patients for whom sufficient RNA was available from at least two tumor regions were selected for TCR sequencing. This clonotype originated in a male donor with early-stage non-small cell lung cancer. The starting material was PBMCs, obtained at follow-up. This chain is built from TRBV20-1 and TRBJ2-1, and the D gene may be TRBD1, 7 bases matching. The CDR3 reads as follows: CRVEGAKYNEQFF. The DNA sequence is as follows: TGCAGGGTGGAGGGGGCCAAATACAATGAGCAGTTCTTC.